The present T cell receptor (beta chain) was sequenced within a study of early T cells in non-severe SARS-CoV-2 infection. Study-wide background: Sequencing input comprised bulk RNA from unsorted whole blood; chain pairing was not available. General observations from the study: There was a bias toward anti-spike CD8 responses in VDJdb matching, which missed private and CD4 specificities.

Tagging with unique molecular identifiers was applied to individual cDNA molecules. TCRdb re-derived calls from the 5' RACE reads in MiXCR, one entry per CDR3 protein. Of some 39,000 distinct CDR3 sequences detected, approximately 4% appear once; the ten largest clones hold more than 2.5%. This clonotype was seen many times. No antigen is known for it. The CDR3 consists of 17 residues. J lost 5 bases, V lost 6 bases, and 12 bases had no gene match. CDR1 SGHTA and CDR2 FQGNSA come from the germline V gene. This receptor was identified in an adult who was a healthcare worker with PCR-confirmed SARS-CoV-2 infection or an uninfected control (not recorded which). Sequencing was done on a sample of whole blood. This chain uses TRBV7-2 with TRBJ2-2; 10 bases map to TRBD2. The CDR3 DNA sequence: TGTGCCAGCAGACAGACCCAGGCTAGCGGGAGAACCGGGGAGCTGTTTTTT. Its protein product is CASRQTQASGRTGELFF.